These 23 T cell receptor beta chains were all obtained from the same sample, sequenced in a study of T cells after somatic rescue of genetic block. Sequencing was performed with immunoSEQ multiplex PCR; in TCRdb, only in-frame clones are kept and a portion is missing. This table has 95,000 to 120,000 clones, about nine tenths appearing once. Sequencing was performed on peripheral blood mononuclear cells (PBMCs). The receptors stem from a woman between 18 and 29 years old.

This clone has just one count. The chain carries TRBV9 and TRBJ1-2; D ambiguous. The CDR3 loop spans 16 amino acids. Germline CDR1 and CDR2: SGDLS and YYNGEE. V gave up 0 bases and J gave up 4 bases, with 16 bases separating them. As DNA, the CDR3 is TGTGCCAGCAGCGTAGATACGGAGTTCCCCTCCTATGGCTACACCTTC. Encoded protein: CASSVDTEFPSYGYTF.

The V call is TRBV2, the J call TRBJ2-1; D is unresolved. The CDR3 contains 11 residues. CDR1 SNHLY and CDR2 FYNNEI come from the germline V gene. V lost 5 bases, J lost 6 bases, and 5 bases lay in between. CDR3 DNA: TGTGCCAGCAGTCCATTCAATGAGCAGTTCTTC. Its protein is CASSPFNEQFF.

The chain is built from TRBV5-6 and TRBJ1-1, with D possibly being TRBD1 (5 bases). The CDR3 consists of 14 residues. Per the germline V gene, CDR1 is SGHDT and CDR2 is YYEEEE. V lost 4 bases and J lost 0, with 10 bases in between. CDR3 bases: TGTGCCAGCAGCCCAGGGCCAATGAACACTGAAGCTTTCTTT. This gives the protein CASSPGPMNTEAFF. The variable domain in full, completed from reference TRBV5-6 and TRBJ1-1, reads DAGVTQSPTHLIKTRGQQVTLRCSPKSGHDTVSWYQQALGQGPQFIFQYYEEEERQRGNFPDRFSGHQFPNYSSELNVNALLLGDSALYLCASSPGPMNTEAFFGQGTRLTVV.

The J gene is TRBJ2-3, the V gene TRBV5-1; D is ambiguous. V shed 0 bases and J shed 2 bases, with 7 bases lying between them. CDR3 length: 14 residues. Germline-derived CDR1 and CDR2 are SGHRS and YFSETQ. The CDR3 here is CASSLAQYTDTQYF. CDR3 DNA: TGCGCCAGCAGCTTGGCCCAGTACACAGATACGCAGTATTTT.

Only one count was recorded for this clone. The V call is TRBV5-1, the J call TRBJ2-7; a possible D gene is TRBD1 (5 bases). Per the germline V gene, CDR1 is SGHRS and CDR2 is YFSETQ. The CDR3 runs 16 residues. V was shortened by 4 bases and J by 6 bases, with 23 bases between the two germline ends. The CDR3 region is CASSTDIPIRFGEQYF. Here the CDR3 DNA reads TGCGCCAGCAGCACGGACATCCCGATCAGATTTGGCGAGCAGTACTTC.

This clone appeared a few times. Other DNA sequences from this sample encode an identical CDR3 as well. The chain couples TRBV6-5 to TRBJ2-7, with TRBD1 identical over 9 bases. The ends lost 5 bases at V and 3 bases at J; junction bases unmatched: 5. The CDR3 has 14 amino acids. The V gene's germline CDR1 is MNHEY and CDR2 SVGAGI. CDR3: CASSPGQGSYEQYF. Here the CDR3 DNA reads TGTGCCAGCAGTCCGGGACAGGGAAGCTACGAGCAGTACTTC.

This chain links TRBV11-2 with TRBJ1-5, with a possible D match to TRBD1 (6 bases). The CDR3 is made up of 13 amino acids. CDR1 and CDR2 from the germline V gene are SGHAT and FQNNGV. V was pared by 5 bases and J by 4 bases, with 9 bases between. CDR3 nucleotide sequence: TGTGCCAGCAGCATGACAGGTAATCAGCCCCAGCATTTT. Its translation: CASSMTGNQPQHF.

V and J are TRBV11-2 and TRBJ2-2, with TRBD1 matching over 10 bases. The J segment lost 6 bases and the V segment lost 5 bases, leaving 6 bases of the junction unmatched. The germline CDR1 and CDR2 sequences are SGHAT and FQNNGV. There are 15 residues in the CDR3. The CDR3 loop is CASSATGQGAGELFF. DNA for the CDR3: TGTGCCAGCAGCGCGACCGGACAGGGGGCCGGGGAGCTGTTTTTT.

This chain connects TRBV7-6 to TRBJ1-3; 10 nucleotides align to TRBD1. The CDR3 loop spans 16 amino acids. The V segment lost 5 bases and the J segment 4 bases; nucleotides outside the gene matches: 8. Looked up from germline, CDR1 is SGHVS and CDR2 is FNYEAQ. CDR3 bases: TGTGCCAGCAGCCGAGACAGGGGGCGAACGGGAAACACCATATATTTT. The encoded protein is CASSRDRGRTGNTIYF.

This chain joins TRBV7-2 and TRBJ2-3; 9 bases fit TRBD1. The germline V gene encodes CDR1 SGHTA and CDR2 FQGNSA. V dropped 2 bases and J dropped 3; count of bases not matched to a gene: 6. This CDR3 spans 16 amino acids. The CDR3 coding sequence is TGTGCCAGCAGCTTACCGCACAGGGGGCGAACAGATACGCAGTATTTT. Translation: CASSLPHRGRTDTQYF. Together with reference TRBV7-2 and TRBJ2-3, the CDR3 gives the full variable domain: GAGVSQSPSNKVTEKGKDVELRCDPISGHTALYWYRQSLGQGLEFLIYFQGNSAPDKSGLPSDRFSAERTGGSVSTLTIQRTQQEDSAVYLCASSLPHRGRTDTQYFGPGTRLTVL.

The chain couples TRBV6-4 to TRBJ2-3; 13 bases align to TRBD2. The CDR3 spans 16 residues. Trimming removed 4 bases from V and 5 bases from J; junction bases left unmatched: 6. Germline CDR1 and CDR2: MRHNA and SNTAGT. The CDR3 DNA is TGTGCCAGCAGTGGGACTAGCGGGGGAGGCGAAGATACGCAGTATTTT. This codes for CASSGTSGGGEDTQYF.

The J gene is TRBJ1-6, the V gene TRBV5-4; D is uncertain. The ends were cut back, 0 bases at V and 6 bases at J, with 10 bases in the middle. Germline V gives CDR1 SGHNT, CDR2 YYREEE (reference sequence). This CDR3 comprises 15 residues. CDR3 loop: CASSLAVEGNSPLHF. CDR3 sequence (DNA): TGTGCCAGCAGCTTGGCCGTGGAGGGTAATTCACCCCTCCACTTT.

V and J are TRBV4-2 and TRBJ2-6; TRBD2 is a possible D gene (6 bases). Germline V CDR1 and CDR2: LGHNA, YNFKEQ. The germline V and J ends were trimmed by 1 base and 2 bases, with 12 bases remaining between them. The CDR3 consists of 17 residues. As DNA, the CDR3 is TGTGCCAGCAGCCAAGGAACAACTAGCACTGGGGCCAACGTCCTGACTTTC. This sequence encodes CASSQGTTSTGANVLTF.

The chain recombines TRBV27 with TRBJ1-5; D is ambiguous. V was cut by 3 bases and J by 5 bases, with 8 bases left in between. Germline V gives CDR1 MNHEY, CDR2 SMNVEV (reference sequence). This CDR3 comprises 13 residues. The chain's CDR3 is CASSFGWDQPQHF. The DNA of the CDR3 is TGTGCCAGCAGTTTCGGTTGGGATCAGCCCCAGCATTTT.

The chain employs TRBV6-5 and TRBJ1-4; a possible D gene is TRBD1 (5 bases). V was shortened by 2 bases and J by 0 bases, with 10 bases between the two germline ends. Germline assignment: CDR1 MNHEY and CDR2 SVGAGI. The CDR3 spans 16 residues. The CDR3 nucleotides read TGTGCCAGCAGTTACACCGCAGGGTCAACTAATGAAAAACTGTTTTTT. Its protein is CASSYTAGSTNEKLFF.

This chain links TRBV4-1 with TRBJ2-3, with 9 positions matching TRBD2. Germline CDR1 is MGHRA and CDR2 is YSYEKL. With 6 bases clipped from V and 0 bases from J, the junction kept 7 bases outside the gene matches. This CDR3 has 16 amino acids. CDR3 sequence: CASSTIAGASTDTQYF. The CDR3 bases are TGCGCCAGCAGTACGATAGCGGGAGCTAGCACAGATACGCAGTATTTT.

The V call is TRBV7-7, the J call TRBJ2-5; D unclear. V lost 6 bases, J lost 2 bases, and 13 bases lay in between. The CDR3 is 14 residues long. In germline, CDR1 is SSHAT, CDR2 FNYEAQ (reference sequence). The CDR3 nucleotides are TGTGCCAGCAGACTCGTCTGGCGGCAAGAGACCCAGTACTTC. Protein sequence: CASRLVWRQETQYF.

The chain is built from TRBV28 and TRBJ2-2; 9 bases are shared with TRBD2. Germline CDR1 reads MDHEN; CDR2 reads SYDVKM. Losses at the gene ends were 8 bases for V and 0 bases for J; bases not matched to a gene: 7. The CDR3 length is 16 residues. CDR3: CASLPSGAPNTGELFF. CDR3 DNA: TGTGCCAGCCTCCCTAGCGGGGCCCCGAACACCGGGGAGCTGTTTTTT.

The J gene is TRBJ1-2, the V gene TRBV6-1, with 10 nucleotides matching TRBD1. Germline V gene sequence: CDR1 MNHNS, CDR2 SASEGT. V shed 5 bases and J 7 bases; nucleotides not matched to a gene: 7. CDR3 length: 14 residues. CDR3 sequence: CASSFGQGGGGYTF. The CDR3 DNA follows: TGTGCCAGCAGTTTTGGACAGGGGGGAGGTGGCTACACCTTC.

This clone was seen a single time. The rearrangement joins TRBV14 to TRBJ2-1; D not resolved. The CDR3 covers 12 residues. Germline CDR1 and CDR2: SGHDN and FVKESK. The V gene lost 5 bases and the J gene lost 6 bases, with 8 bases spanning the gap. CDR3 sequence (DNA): TGTGCCAGCAGCGTGTACGGCAATGAGCAGTTCTTC. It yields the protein CASSVYGNEQFF. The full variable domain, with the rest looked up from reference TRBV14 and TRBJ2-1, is EAGVTQFPSHSVIEKGQTVTLRCDPISGHDNLYWYRRVMGKEIKFLLHFVKESKQDESGMPNNRFLAERTGGTYSTLKVQPAELEDSGVYFCASSVYGNEQFFGPGTRLTVL.

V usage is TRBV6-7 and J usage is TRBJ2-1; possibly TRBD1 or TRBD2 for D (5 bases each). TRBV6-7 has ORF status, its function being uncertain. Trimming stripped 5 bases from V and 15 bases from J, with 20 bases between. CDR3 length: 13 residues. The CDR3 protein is CASSTYRGQGRFF. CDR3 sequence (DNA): TGTGCCAGCAGTACCTACCGGGGCCAAGGAAGGTTCTTC.

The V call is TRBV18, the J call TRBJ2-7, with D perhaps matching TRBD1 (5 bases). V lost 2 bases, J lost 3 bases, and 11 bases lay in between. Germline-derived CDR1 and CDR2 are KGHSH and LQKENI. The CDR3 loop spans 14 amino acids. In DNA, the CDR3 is TGTGCCAGCTCACCATCGCGACAGTTCTACGAGCAGTACTTC. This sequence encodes CASSPSRQFYEQYF.

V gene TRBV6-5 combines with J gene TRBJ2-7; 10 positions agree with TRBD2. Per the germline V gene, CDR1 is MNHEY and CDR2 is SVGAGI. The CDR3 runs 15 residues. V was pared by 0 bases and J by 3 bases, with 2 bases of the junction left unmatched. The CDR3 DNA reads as TGTGCCAGCAGTTACTCGAGCGGGGGGGTCTACGAGCAGTACTTC. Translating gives CASSYSSGGVYEQYF.